This TCR beta chain is drawn from a study of long-term antiretroviral therapy in people with HIV. Overall study: Some samples came about a decade before the 2015 immediate-ART recommendation, and these were the earliest. Study-level points and caveats: Compared with controls, HIV repertoires showed narrower CDR3 length ranges.

Every HIV-positive participant received treatment in the United States. Germline V gene lookup returns CDR1 SQVTM and CDR2 ANQGSEA. The length of the CDR3 is 16 residues. V lost 1 base to trimming and J lost 3 bases; unmatched junction nucleotides: 9. An immunoSEQ assay, version v3.0, was performed at survey level. Using immunoSEQ multiplex PCR, the repertoire was profiled, and TCRdb retains in-frame clones only, with some absent. The table has about 35,000 clones, 70% to 90% seen once. This clone was counted a few times. Its antigen is as yet unknown. This receptor was obtained from a man aged 18 to 35 with HIV. The chain joins TRBV29-1 to TRBJ2-7; 10 bases fit TRBD2. Sequences were derived from unsorted PBMCs, sampled 2.2 years after starting antiretroviral therapy. In DNA, the CDR3 is TGCAGCGTTGAAGGGGAACCGGGACTAGCGAGCTACGAGCAGTACTTC. As protein: CSVEGEPGLASYEQYF.